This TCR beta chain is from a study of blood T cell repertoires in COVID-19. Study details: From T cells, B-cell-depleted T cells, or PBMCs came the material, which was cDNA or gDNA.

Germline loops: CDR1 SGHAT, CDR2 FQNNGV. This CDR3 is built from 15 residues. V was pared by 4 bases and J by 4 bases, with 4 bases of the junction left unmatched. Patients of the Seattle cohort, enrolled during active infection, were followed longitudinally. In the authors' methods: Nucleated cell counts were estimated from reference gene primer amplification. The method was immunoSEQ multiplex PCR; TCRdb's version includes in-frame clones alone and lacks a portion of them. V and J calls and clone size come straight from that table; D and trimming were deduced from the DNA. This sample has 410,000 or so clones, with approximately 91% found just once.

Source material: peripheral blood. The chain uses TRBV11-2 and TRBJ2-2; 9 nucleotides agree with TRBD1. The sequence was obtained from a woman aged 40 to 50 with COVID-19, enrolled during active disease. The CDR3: CASSSPGQGTGELFF. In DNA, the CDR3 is TGTGCCAGCAGCTCCCCGGGACAGGGCACCGGGGAGCTGTTTTTT.